This T cell receptor beta chain was documented in a study of beta chain features in type 1 diabetes. Findings of the study overall: Among all four CD4+ subsets, Type 1 diabetes patients had TCRB CDR3s that were moderately but significantly shorter.

In this sample, this clone turned up a few times. Its matching antigen is unknown. From germline, CDR1 is MRHNA and CDR2 SNTAGT. Trimming took off 6 bases at V and 4 bases at J, with 9 bases between the two ends. The CDR3 sequence is 13 residues long. The study reverse transcribed the entire isolated RNA, so it sequenced expressed TCRB transcripts. TCRdb's table, derived via immunoSEQ multiplex PCR, lists solely in-frame clones and lacks some. The sample contains 300,000 to 350,000 clones, about a tenth of which appear only once. What was sequenced was central memory CD4+ T cells from blood. The chain has TRBV6-4 and TRBJ2-2; D remains unclear. The sequence came from a man aged 25 to 40 with type 1 diabetes. Here the CDR3 reads CASSLRPTGELFF. CDR3 DNA: TGTGCCAGCAGCCTACGTCCCACCGGGGAGCTGTTTTTT.